The clone carrying this TCR beta chain came up many times. Its antigen is undetermined. Reasons for excluding patients were uncontrolled infection, other autoimmune disease, pregnancy or lactation. This entry comes from a study of T cells in Graves' hyperthyroidism and ophthalmopathy. Study-wide results and caveats: Researchers report that a 13 V-J model separated ophthalmopathy from stable hyperthyroidism.

Authors of the study amplified TCR beta CDR3 regions from RNA transcripts. The study used the HTBI primer set for a first-round RT-PCR of the TCR CDR3. TCRdb recomputed calls from the multiplex PCR reads with MiXCR, one row per CDR3 protein. The sample consists of hundreds of thousands of distinct CDR3 sequences, roughly 15% of them appearing once. The CDR3 runs to 12 residues. Germline V gene lookup returns CDR1 MDHEN and CDR2 SYDVKM. Trimming removed 3 bases from V and 10 bases from J; junction bases left unmatched: 3. The specimen sequenced was blood. The sequence came from a woman aged 40 to 50 with Graves' ophthalmopathy. The chain uses TRBV28 and TRBJ2-4, with 7 bases matching TRBD1. The CDR3 bases are TGTGCCAGCAGTTTGTTACAGGGGATTCAGTACTTC. Translated, it gives CASSLLQGIQYF.